This TCR beta chain was captured by sequencing in a study of blood T cell repertoires in COVID-19. Study overall: Sites across the United States, Italy and Spain contributed samples from acute and convalescent COVID-19. T cells, B-cell-depleted T cells, or PBMCs supplied cDNA or gDNA.

In the study's own analysis: Estimation of nucleated cell counts relied on the amplification of reference gene primers. Method: immunoSEQ multiplex PCR; TCRdb's copy keeps in-frame clones and lacks some. V, J and clone size reflect that table, while D and trimming were determined from the DNA. The sample gives about 120,000 clones, around 88% of which show up once; approximately 0.81% is in the top ten. V was clipped by 0 bases and J by 3 bases, with 4 bases between them. The CDR3 is 13 residues long. Germline values: CDR1 SGHTS, CDR2 YDEGEE. The sequence was obtained from a woman aged 45 to 65 with active or convalescent COVID-19. The V and J genes are TRBV5-8 and TRBJ1-5; D is undetermined. Sequencing was done on a sample of peripheral blood. CDR3 bases: TGTGCCAGCAGCTTGGCCTCCAATCAGCCCCAGCATTTT. Translated, it gives CASSLASNQPQHF.